Below, 24 T cell receptor beta chains from the same sample are listed, as sequenced in a study of beta chain features in type 1 diabetes. The sequenced template was cDNA made from the entire isolated RNA. This table comes from immunoSEQ multiplex PCR, and its TCRdb copy is limited to in-frame clones, with some not included. The table shows a few hundred thousand clones, with 27% occurring only once. Sequencing input: central memory CD4+ T cells from blood. Receptors originate from a man under 40 in good health.

This clone was seen only a few times. The chain combines TRBV7-2 with TRBJ2-1; D not certain. The CDR3 is made up of 11 amino acids. Deletions cut 5 bases from V and 13 bases from J, with 12 bases between. The germline CDR1 and CDR2 sequences are SGHTA and FQGNSA. The CDR3 loop reads CASSLTRVQFF. In DNA form, the CDR3 reads TGTGCCAGCAGCCTAACCCGGGTTCAGTTCTTC. The whole variable domain, filled in from reference TRBV7-2 and TRBJ2-1, reads GAGVSQSPSNKVTEKGKDVELRCDPISGHTALYWYRQSLGQGLEFLIYFQGNSAPDKSGLPSDRFSAERTGGSVSTLTIQRTQQEDSAVYLCASSLTRVQFFGPGTRLTVL.

The chain joins TRBV6-6 to TRBJ1-2, with D perhaps TRBD1 (5 bases). Trimming removed 6 bases at V and 5 bases at J, with 7 bases between. Germline V gene lookup returns CDR1 MNHNY and CDR2 SVGAGI (reference sequence). The CDR3 sequence is 11 residues long. CDR3 residues: CASSREYGYTF. The CDR3 region has the DNA TGTGCCAGCAGCAGGGAATATGGCTACACCTTC.

The chain recombines TRBV5-6 with TRBJ2-3; 8 bases line up with TRBD2. Germline V gives CDR1 SGHDT, CDR2 YYEEEE. The CDR3 extends over 16 amino acids. V lost 2 bases, J lost 5 bases, and 10 bases stayed unmatched. This CDR3 reads CASSFMSSGFRDTQYF. CDR3 coding DNA: TGTGCCAGCAGCTTCATGTCTAGCGGGTTCCGAGATACGCAGTATTTT.

V is TRBV11-2 and J is TRBJ2-3, with 10 bases fitting TRBD2. Germline V CDR1 and CDR2: SGHAT, FQNNGV. The trim removed 6 bases at V and 3 bases at J, leaving 3 bases unmatched. The CDR3 has 14 residues. The CDR3, as DNA: TGTGCCAGCAGTCCTAGCGGGAGTACAGATACGCAGTATTTT. Residues: CASSPSGSTDTQYF.

This clone was recorded a few times. V gene TRBV7-8 combines with J gene TRBJ2-3; TRBD2 matches at 10 bases. This CDR3 has 15 amino acids. The trim removed 4 bases at V and 4 bases at J, leaving 5 bases unmatched. Looked up from germline, CDR1 is SGHVS and CDR2 is FQNEAQ. The CDR3 DNA sequence: TGTGCCAGCAGCTCGGGACTAGCGAGCGCAGATACGCAGTATTTT. Its protein is CASSSGLASADTQYF.

This chain connects TRBV7-9 to TRBJ2-7; 8 bases align to TRBD2. CDR3 size: 13 residues. The germline V gene encodes CDR1 SEHNR and CDR2 FQNEAQ (reference sequence). J lost 3 bases, V lost 7 bases, and 5 bases had no gene match. For the CDR3, the DNA is TGTGCCAGCAACCCAAGCGGGAGCTACGAGCAGTACTTC. Its protein product is CASNPSGSYEQYF. Drawing the rest from reference TRBV7-9 and TRBJ2-7, the complete variable domain is DTGVSQNPRHKITKRGQNVTFRCDPISEHNRLYWYRQTLGQGPEFLTYFQNEAQLEKSRLLSDRFSAERPKGSFSTLEIQRTEQGDSAMYLCASNPSGSYEQYFGPGTRLTVT.

The chain joins TRBV29-1 to TRBJ1-1; TRBD1 might be the D (6 bases). V lost 2 bases and J 10 bases, leaving 17 bases between the germline ends. CDR1 is SQVTM and CDR2 is ANQGSEA in the germline V gene. The CDR3 consists of 13 residues. The CDR3 coding sequence is TGCAGCGTTGAACCTAATACAGGGTCTGGAGCTTTCTTT. Amino acid sequence: CSVEPNTGSGAFF.

The chain uses TRBV5-1 and TRBJ1-2; TRBD1 might be the D (6 bases). Germline V gene lookup returns CDR1 SGHRS and CDR2 YFSETQ. The CDR3 has 14 amino acids. V was pared by 2 bases and J by 1 base, with 9 bases between. The CDR3 loop is CASSLQGYNYGYTF. CDR3 DNA: TGCGCCAGCAGCTTACAGGGTTATAACTATGGCTACACCTTC.

V usage is TRBV7-2 and J usage is TRBJ2-7, with a tentative D call TRBD1 (6 bases). This CDR3 contains 13 residues. Germline-derived CDR1 and CDR2 are SGHTA and FQGNSA. The ends were cut back, 5 bases at V and 7 bases at J, with 15 bases in the middle. The CDR3 here is CASSLRQRGEQYF. In nucleotides, the CDR3 is TGTGCCAGCAGCCTTCGACAAAGGGGGGAGCAGTACTTC.

A few counts support this clone. This chain connects TRBV10-2 to TRBJ1-2; D possibly corresponds to TRBD1 (5 bases). The CDR3 length is 13 residues. Trimming took 3 bases from V and 8 from J, leaving 13 bases between them. The germline gives CDR1 WSHSY, CDR2 SAAADI. CDR3 region: CASSDGTGDGYTF. The CDR3 nucleotides are TGCGCCAGCAGTGATGGGACGGGTGACGGCTACACCTTC.

The genes are TRBV28 and TRBJ2-2; 9 bases align to TRBD2. Germline V gives CDR1 MDHEN, CDR2 SYDVKM. The J segment lost 5 bases and the V segment lost 8 bases, leaving 12 bases of the junction unmatched. The CDR3 runs 16 residues. CDR3 DNA sequence: TGTGCCAGCCAAGAGCCCGGGACTAGCTTTACCGGGGAGCTGTTTTTT. It is translated as CASQEPGTSFTGELFF.

This chain links TRBV30 with TRBJ1-1, with D tentatively TRBD1 (5 bases). The CDR3 is 11 residues long. Germline CDR1 is GTSNPN and CDR2 is SVGIG (reference sequence). V was clipped by 2 bases and J by 7 bases, with 8 bases between them. The CDR3 reads CAWSRQIEAFF. In nucleotides, the CDR3 is TGTGCCTGGAGTAGACAGATTGAAGCTTTCTTT.

A remark on this clone: A far more abundant clone sits one base away, making this likely a read error. The V call is TRBV29-1, the J call TRBJ2-5; D perhaps matches TRBD1 (6 bases). The V gene lost 4 bases and the J gene lost 1 base, with 16 bases spanning the gap. From germline, CDR1 is SQVTM and CDR2 ANQGSEA. The CDR3 covers 15 residues. The CDR3 DNA reads TGCAGCGTTGGAGTGGCAGGGGATGGCCAAGAGACCCAGTACTTC. Translated: CSVGVAGDGQETQYF. Full variable domain (missing parts from reference TRBV29-1 and TRBJ2-5): SAVISQKPSRDICQRGTSLTIQCQVDSQVTMMFWYRQQPGQSLTLIATANQGSEATYESGFVIDKFPISRPNLTFSTLTVSNMSPEDSSIYLCSVGVAGDGQETQYFGPGTRLLVL.

This clone was counted only a few times. Germline is not matched at one junction end, which may reflect a read error. This sequence joins TRBV6-5 and TRBJ2-5; D may correspond to TRBD1 or TRBD2 (6 bases each). The CDR3 is made up of 14 amino acids. Germline lookup yields CDR1 MNHEY and CDR2 SVGAGI. This CDR3 is CAISERGAQETQYF. The DNA for the CDR3 is TGTGCCATCAGTGAGAGGGGGGCCCAAGAGACCCAGTACTTC.

The rearrangement links TRBV2 to TRBJ2-1, with a weak D call TRBD2 (5 bases). Germline V gene lookup returns CDR1 SNHLY and CDR2 FYNNEI. Trimming took off 5 bases at V and 4 bases at J, with 18 bases between the two ends. There are 16 residues in the CDR3. The CDR3 sequence is CASSPRPGSGYNEQFF. The DNA for the CDR3 is TGTGCCAGCAGTCCCCGTCCGGGGAGCGGATACAATGAGCAGTTCTTC.

The chain links TRBV25-1 to TRBJ2-3; D not resolved. With 1 base removed from V and 10 bases from J, the gap between germline ends came to 12 bases. Germline V CDR1 and CDR2: MGHDK, SYGVNS. The CDR3 runs 13 residues. In DNA form, the CDR3 reads TGTGCCAGCAGTGAATGGAGCCCTACAGCGCAGTATTTT. Its protein product is CASSEWSPTAQYF. Using reference TRBV25-1 and TRBJ2-3 for the parts outside the CDR3, the full variable domain is EADIYQTPRYLVIGTGKKITLECSQTMGHDKMYWYQQDPGMELHLIHYSYGVNSTEKGDLSSESTVSRIRTEHFPLTLESARPSHTSQYLCASSEWSPTAQYFGPGTRLTVL.

A note on this clone: One end of the junction varies from germline; a read error may be responsible. Different DNA sequences within this sample yield the same CDR3. The rearrangement joins TRBV7-7 to TRBJ2-5, with D possibly TRBD2 on 7 matching bases. Germline V gene sequence: CDR1 SSHAT, CDR2 FNYEAQ (reference sequence). CDR3 length: 14 amino acids. Written as DNA, the CDR3 is TGTGCCAGCAGCTTCGGGGGGCCCCAAGGGACCCAGTACTTC. This encodes CASSFGGPQGTQYF.

This clone was detected only a few times. This chain uses TRBV23-1 with TRBJ2-2, with D possibly TRBD1 on 6 matching bases. TRBV23-1 is an ORF, and what it does is uncertain. The CDR3 sequence is 17 residues long. The V gene lost 0 bases and the J gene lost 0 bases, with 11 bases spanning the gap. CDR3 region: CASSQSGGHSNTGELFF. The DNA for the CDR3 is TGCGCCAGCAGTCAATCAGGGGGACACTCGAACACCGGGGAGCTGTTTTTT.

The sample holds many counts of this clone. The chain links TRBV10-3 to TRBJ2-3, with D maybe TRBD1 (5 bases). V shed 11 bases and J shed 1 base, with 19 bases lying between them. The CDR3 spans 15 residues. The germline gives CDR1 ENHRY, CDR2 SYGVKD. The CDR3 region is CAVGQALGGTDTQYF. CDR3 in DNA: TGTGCCGTGGGGCAGGCCCTAGGAGGCACAGATACGCAGTATTTT.

Here the CDR3 DNA reads TGTGCCAGCACCCTGGGAACGACTAACTATGGCTACACCTTC. Its protein is CASTLGTTNYGYTF. The V call is TRBV6-1, the J call TRBJ1-2; D is unclear. The CDR3 loop spans 14 amino acids. V shed 7 bases and J shed 0 bases, with 12 bases lying between them. Per germline, CDR1 MNHNS and CDR2 SASEGT.

This clone has just one count. This CDR3 is also generated by other DNA sequences in the sample. This chain joins TRBV18 and TRBJ2-1, with TRBD1 identical over 9 bases. The CDR3 contains 15 residues. V was pared by 6 bases and J by 5 bases, with 8 bases of the junction left unmatched. The germline CDR1 and CDR2 sequences are KGHSH and LQKENI. The CDR3: CASSPGQGSDNEQFF. In DNA, the CDR3 is TGTGCCAGCTCCCCGGGACAGGGCTCGGACAATGAGCAGTTCTTC.

There are a few counts of this clone. The rearrangement links TRBV6-6 to TRBJ2-7; 8 nucleotides match TRBD1. Looked up from germline, CDR1 is MNHNY and CDR2 is SVGAGI (reference sequence). This CDR3 contains 15 residues. V trimming: 6 bases; J trimming: 0 bases; junction bases outside the gene matches: 7. The chain's CDR3 is CASSRQGLSSYEQYF. DNA for the CDR3: TGTGCCAGCAGCCGACAGGGGCTCAGCTCCTACGAGCAGTACTTC.

This clone was found a few times. The J gene is TRBJ2-3, the V gene TRBV7-2; TRBD1 might be the D (5 bases). V was shortened by 2 bases and J by 2 bases, with 11 bases between the two germline ends. CDR3 length: 15 amino acids. Germline V gene lookup returns CDR1 SGHTA and CDR2 FQGNSA. The CDR3 spells CASSLRRQNTDTQYF. The CDR3, as DNA: TGTGCCAGCAGCTTACGGAGACAGAACACAGATACGCAGTATTTT.

This clone was seen only a few times. The J gene is TRBJ2-5, the V gene TRBV27, with 7 positions matching TRBD2. V lost 4 bases to trimming and J lost 5 bases; unmatched junction nucleotides: 7. Per germline, CDR1 MNHEY and CDR2 SMNVEV (reference sequence). The CDR3 consists of 14 residues. The CDR3 is CASSWTRAGETQYF. CDR3 sequence (DNA): TGTGCCAGCAGTTGGACTAGGGCAGGGGAGACCCAGTACTTC.